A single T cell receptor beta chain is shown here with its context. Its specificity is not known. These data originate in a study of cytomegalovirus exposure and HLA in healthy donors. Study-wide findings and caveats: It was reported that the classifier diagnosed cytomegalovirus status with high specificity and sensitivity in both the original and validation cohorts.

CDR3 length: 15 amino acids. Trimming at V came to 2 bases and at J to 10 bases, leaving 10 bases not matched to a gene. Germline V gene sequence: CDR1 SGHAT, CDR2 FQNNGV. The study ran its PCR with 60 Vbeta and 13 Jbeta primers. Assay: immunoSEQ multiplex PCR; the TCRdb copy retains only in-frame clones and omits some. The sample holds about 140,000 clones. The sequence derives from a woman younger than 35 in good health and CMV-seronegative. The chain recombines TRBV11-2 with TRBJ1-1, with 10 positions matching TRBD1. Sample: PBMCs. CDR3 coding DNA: TGTGCCAGCAGCTTATTTCCGACAGGGGGCGGAGGAGCTTTCTTT. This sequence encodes CASSLFPTGGGGAFF. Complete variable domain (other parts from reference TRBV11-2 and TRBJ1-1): EAGVAQSPRYKIIEKRQSVAFWCNPISGHATLYWYQQILGQGPKLLIQFQNNGVVDDSQLPKDRFSAERLKGVDSTLKIQPAKLEDSAVYLCASSLFPTGGGGAFFGQGTRLTVV.